The source of this T cell receptor beta chain is a study of T cell responses to AZD1222 COVID-19 vaccine. Broader study findings: Spike-specific TCR breadth and depth grew following two AZD1222 doses. All repertoire sampling was performed exclusively after the peak T cell response. Only a handful of AZD1222 recipients, six or seven in all, had baseline seropositivity.

The table came from immunoSEQ multiplex PCR; TCRdb's copy has only in-frame clones and leaves some out. The sample gives roughly 140,000 clones, roughly 90% of which show up once; 1.5% to 2% is in the top ten. This clone turned up a few times. Its antigen is unidentified. V was pared by 2 bases and J by 1 base, with 11 bases between. CDR1 SGHVS and CDR2 FQNEAQ come from the germline V gene. This CDR3 comprises 15 residues. The source is an adult who received the AZD1222 COVID-19 vaccine. The genes are TRBV7-8 and TRBJ1-1; tentative D call: TRBD1 (5 bases). The sequenced sample was peripheral blood, obtained 28 days after the second AZD1222 dose. CDR3 sequence (DNA): TGTGCCAGCAGCTTATCGGGTCAGGGGAACACTGAAGCTTTCTTT. Protein: CASSLSGQGNTEAFF.